This T cell receptor (beta chain) is drawn from a study of T cells in localized non-small cell lung cancer. Produced via immunoSEQ multiplex PCR; TCRdb's table is partial and in-frame only. The sample has over 800 clones, under 25% seen once. Looked up from germline, CDR1 is MDHEN and CDR2 is SYDVKM. The CDR3 length is 16 residues. Trimming took 10 bases from V and 2 from J; bases not matched to a gene: 9. By share, this clone ranks as large. The V gene is TRBV28, the J gene TRBJ1-5; 12 bases line up with TRBD1. The TCR was taken from a female donor aged 60 or older with stage II squamous cell lung carcinoma. The starting material was lung tumor tissue, obtained before any cancer treatment. This CDR3 is CATRDRGREGNQPQHF. The CDR3 nucleotides are TGTGCCACCCGGGACAGGGGGCGCGAGGGCAATCAGCCCCAGCATTTT.